Sequencing of this T cell receptor beta chain was carried out in a study of blood T cell repertoires in COVID-19 (dated by TCRdb to about 2020). Some background on the complete study: The collaborator samples originated in the United States, Italy and Spain and spanned the acute and convalescent phases of COVID-19. The material from the prospective study consisted of cDNA or gDNA derived from T cells, B-cell-depleted T cells, or PBMCs. Deeply sampled blood TCRbeta repertoires from subjects exposed to, actively infected with, or recovered from COVID-19 were included in the dataset. A freely available public database, intended as a resource for researchers studying the immune response to SARS-CoV-2, is where the repertoires were released. The samples were drawn from the first 160 participants of the ongoing ImmuneRACE study and from 1,254 subjects provided by 6 global collaborators. Sample metadata almost always included a de-identified subject ID, COVID-19 status, age in years and sex. Where HLA class I and class II types were available, the types were taken from metadata supplied by the sample provider, not from assay-based typing.

The junction shows trimming of 10 bases on V and 2 bases on J, plus 8 bases between the germline ends. CDR1 ENHRY and CDR2 SYGVKD are derived from the germline V gene. Including the terminal cysteine and phenylalanine, the CDR3 comprises 11 residues. Just the 33-base CDR3 DNA is kept, in frame starting at base 1. Overall results and qualifications from the work: The quantity of clinical and demographic metadata differed by source and by participant and was supplied without curation.

TCRbeta CDR3 regions were amplified from genomic DNA by means of the immunoSEQ Assay, a bias-controlled multiplex PCR. Turning to the authors' computational methods: Nucleated cell counts per sample were estimated from amplification of reference gene primers within the assay. To quantify the absolute abundance of each unique TCRbeta CDR3 rearrangement, sequence reads were collapsed and filtered. For each sample, productive Simpson clonality was calculated as the square root of Simpson's diversity index over productive rearrangements. Sourced from immuneACCESS, this table was stored by TCRdb with only in-frame sequences that have V and J called. A share of the clones is absent; for the studies checked, an unresolved V gene accounts for under half, and the remainder has no known explanation. V, J and clone size derive from that table, while D and trimming were established from the DNA sequence. The sample table records about 400,000 clones; around nine tenths of these occur just once. 3% of the sample belongs to the ten largest clones.

Each collaborating institution followed its own protocols to collect whole blood in K2EDTA tubes. For TCRbeta analysis, collaborators shipped samples as frozen whole blood, isolated PBMCs, or DNA extracted from either of those sample types. This clone was seen only once. There is no known antigen for this receptor. No base qualities exist here, and no much larger clone lies one base off it. Material for sequencing was peripheral blood. This receptor was identified in a human donor in a cohort sampled during active COVID-19. The sequence links TRBV10-3 to TRBJ1-2, with the D segment identity uncertain. The base sequence is TGTGCCACTAAACCCAACTATGGCTACACCTTC. It translates to CATKPNYGYTF.